This TCR beta chain appears in the sequencing data of a study of shared clonotypes between healthy human individuals. Profiled with immunoSEQ multiplex PCR; TCRdb holds only in-frame clones, not every one. The repertoire holds about 1.5 million clones, with 95% to 99% as singletons. The TCR originated in a man under 40 in good health. Sequencing used naive CD4+ T cells sorted from blood. Sample subset: CD45RA+ positively selected.

The CDR3, as DNA: TGTGCCAGCAGTAATCGCGGTGACTCTGGAAACACCATATATTTT. It yields the protein CASSNRGDSGNTIYF. The rearrangement joins TRBV27 to TRBJ1-3; D unresolved. V gave up 5 bases and J gave up 0 bases, with 11 bases separating them. Germline V gives CDR1 MNHEY, CDR2 SMNVEV (reference sequence). CDR3 size: 15 residues.